This T cell receptor beta chain was recovered during a study of blood T cell repertoires in COVID-19. Study background: Both acute and convalescent COVID-19 samples were obtained from the United States, Italy and Spain. PBMCs, B-cell-depleted T cells, or T cells were the source of the cDNA or gDNA that made up the material.

V was pared by 4 bases and J by 3 bases, with 9 bases between. Germline values: CDR1 MGHRA, CDR2 YSYEKL. The CDR3 consists of 14 residues. Sequenced by immunoSEQ multiplex PCR; TCRdb stores in-frame clones only, minus some. This table holds about 97,000 clones, roughly 87% found once. The clonotype was recovered from a man between 45 and 60 years old with active COVID-19. Sequenced: peripheral blood. The gene calls are TRBV4-1 and TRBJ2-2; no reliable D call. The CDR3, as DNA: TGCGCCAGCAGCCTTCCTACGTACACCGGGGAGCTGTTTTTT. Translation gives CASSLPTYTGELFF.